The clone carrying this TCR beta chain appeared a few times. The antigen is not known. The sample originates from a study of cytomegalovirus exposure and HLA in healthy donors. Findings and caveats of the study: After further analysis at a later stage, 15,000 to 20,000 TCR beta sequences were associated with HLA alleles at 0.05 false discovery rate. CMV serostatus was the only recorded immune exposure for donors. When a later analysis was performed, an Asian-associated ancestry cluster reportedly had fewer N-insertions than the roughly 690-donor mean. It was confirmed in vitro that three of the CMV-associated chains were specific for CMV antigens.

The PCR employed 60 Vbeta primers together with 13 Jbeta primers. Profiled with immunoSEQ multiplex PCR; TCRdb holds only in-frame clones, not every one. The data hold 150,000 or so clones, with approximately 86% observed a single time. The material sequenced was PBMCs. This TCR was sampled from a male donor in good health and CMV-seronegative.

This CDR3 reads CASSVSAESSYEQYF. CDR3 DNA sequence: TGTGCCAGCAGCGTATCCGCGGAGAGCTCCTACGAGCAGTACTTC. The chain couples TRBV9 to TRBJ2-7; D unresolved. This CDR3 is built from 15 residues. CDR1 and CDR2 (germline): SGDLS, YYNGEE. With 1 base removed from V and 0 bases from J, the gap between germline ends came to 11 bases.